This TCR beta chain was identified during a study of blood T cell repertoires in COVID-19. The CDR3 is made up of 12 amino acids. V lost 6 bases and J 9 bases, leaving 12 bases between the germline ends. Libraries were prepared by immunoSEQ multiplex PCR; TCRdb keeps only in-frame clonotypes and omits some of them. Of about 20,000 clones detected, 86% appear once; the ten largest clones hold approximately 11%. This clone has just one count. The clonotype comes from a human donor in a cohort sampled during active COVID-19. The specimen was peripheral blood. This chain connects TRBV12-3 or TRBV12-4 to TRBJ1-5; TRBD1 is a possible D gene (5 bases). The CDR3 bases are TGTGCCAGCAGCTCCCAGGGAGGGCCCCAGCATTTT. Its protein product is CASSSQGGPQHF.